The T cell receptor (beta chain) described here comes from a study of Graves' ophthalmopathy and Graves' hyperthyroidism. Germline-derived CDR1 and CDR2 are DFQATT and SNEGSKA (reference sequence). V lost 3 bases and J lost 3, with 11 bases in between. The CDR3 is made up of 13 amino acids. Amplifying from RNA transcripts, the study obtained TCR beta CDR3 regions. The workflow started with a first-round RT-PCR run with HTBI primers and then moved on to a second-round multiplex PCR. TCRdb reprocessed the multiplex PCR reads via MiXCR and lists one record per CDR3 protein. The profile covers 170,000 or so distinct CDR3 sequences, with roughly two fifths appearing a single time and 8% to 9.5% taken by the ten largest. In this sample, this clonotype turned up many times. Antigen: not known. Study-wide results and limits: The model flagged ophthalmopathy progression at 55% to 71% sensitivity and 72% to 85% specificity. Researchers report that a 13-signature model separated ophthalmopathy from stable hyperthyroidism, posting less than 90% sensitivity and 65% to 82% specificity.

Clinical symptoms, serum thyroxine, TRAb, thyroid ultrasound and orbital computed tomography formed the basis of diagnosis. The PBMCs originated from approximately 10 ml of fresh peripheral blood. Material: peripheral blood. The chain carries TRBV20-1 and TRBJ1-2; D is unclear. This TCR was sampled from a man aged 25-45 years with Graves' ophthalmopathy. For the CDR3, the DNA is TGCAGTGCTAGCTTTGTGGTTTACTATGGCTACACCTTC. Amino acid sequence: CSASFVVYYGYTF.